The subject of this entry is one T cell receptor (beta chain). A much more abundant neighbour one base away suggests this may be a read error. Through a sample-barcoded 5' primer and a J-beta primer mix, a second PCR was run for roughly 7 to 12 cycles. TCRdb re-derived calls from the 5' RACE reads in MiXCR, one entry per CDR3 protein. The sample contains 1.5 million to 1.8 million distinct CDR3 sequences, under 55% of which appear only once. These data belong to a study of blood T cells in healthy people across ages. The CDR3 runs to 14 residues. Per the germline V gene, CDR1 is ENHRY and CDR2 is SYGVKD.

The chain links TRBV10-3 to TRBJ1-3; tentative D call: TRBD1 (6 bases). The specimen sequenced was blood. This TCR was recovered from a woman under 30 in good health. The DNA of the CDR3 is TGTGTCATCAGTGGGACAAACTCTGGAAACACCATATATTTT. Translating gives CVISGTNSGNTIYF.